This T cell receptor (beta chain) came from a study of neurological immune-mediated disorders. Across the whole study: In a group of around 35 multiple sclerosis patients, some 31 had the relapsing-remitting type and 3 had the secondary progressive type.

The method for making cDNA was 5'RACE, and it used 10-nucleotide random UMIs. TCRdb itself ran the 5' RACE reads through MiXCR, one entry per CDR3 protein. The sample lists 65,000 to 85,000 distinct CDR3 sequences; about 5.6% were seen once. Documented time point: longitudinal time-point 2. Findings of the study overall: Multiple sclerosis was found to have the least TCR clonal expansion, below healthy controls, and HTLV-1-associated myelopathy the most.

Trimming took 5 bases from V and 3 from J; bases not matched to a gene: 7. The length of the CDR3 is 15 residues. This clonotype was counted a few times. What it binds is unknown. Specimen: PBMCs. The chain combines TRBV12-3 or TRBV12-4 with TRBJ1-5; 7 positions match TRBD1. The sequence was obtained from a woman aged 55-75 years with multiple sclerosis. The CDR3 protein is CASSPRGAYNQPQHF. CDR3 nucleotide sequence: TGTGCCAGCAGTCCCAGGGGGGCGTACAATCAGCCCCAGCATTTT.